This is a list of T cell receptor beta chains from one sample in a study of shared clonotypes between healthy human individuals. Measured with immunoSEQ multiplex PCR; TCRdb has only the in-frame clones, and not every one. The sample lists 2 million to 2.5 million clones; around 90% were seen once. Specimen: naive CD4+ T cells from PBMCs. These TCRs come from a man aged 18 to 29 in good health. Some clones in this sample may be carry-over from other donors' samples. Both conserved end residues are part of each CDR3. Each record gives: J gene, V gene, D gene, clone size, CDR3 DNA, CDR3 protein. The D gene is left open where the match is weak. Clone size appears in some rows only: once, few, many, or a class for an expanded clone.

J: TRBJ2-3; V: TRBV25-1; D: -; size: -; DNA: TGTGCCAGCAGTGGAAGTAGCGGGACAGGAGATACGCAGTATTTT; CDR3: CASSGSSGTGDTQYF
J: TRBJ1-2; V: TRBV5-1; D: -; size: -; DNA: TGCGCCAGCACCCCCGGACAGACCACTAACTATGGCTACACCTTC; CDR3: CASTPGQTTNYGYTF
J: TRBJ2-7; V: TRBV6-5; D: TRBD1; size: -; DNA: TGTGCCAGCAAGGACAGGGATTTCTACGAGCAGTACTTC; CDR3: CASKDRDFYEQYF
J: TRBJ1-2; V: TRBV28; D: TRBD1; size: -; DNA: TGTGCCAGCAGACTAGACAGGGGAAGCGGCTACACCTTC; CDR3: CASRLDRGSGYTF
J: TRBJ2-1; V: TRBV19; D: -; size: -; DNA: TGTGCCACGAGGACTGCGAGCTCCTACAATGAGCAGTTCTTC; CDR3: CATRTASSYNEQFF
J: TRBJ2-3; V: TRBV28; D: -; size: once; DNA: TGTGCCAGCAGCCGATTTGACATCGACACAGATACGCAGTATTTT; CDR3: CASSRFDIDTDTQYF
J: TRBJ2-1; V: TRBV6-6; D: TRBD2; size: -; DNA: TGTGCCAGCAGTCAAGCGGGAGGGCCTGGTGAGCAGTTCTTC; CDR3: CASSQAGGPGEQFF
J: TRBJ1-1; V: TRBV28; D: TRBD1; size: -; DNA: TGTGCCACCACTGGACAGGGGGAGAGGGAGTACACTGAAGCTTTCTTT; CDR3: CATTGQGEREYTEAFF
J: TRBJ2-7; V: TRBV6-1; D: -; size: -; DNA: TGTGCCACGGTTGACGATCCCTACGAGCAGTACTTC; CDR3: CATVDDPYEQYF
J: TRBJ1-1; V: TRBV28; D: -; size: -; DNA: TGTGCCAGCAGTCCTTGGGGGTCGAACACTGAAGCTTTCTTT; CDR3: CASSPWGSNTEAFF
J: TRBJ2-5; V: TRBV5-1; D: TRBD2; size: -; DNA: TGCGCCAGCAGCTTCAGACTAGCGGGAGTGAAAGAGACCCAGTACTTC; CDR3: CASSFRLAGVKETQYF
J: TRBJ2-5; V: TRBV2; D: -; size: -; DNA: TGTGCCAGCAGTGACAGACAAGAGACCCAGTACTTC; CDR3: CASSDRQETQYF
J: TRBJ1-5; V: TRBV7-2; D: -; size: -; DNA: TGTGCCAGCGCGGGGGATAGCAATCAGCCCCAGCATTTT; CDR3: CASAGDSNQPQHF
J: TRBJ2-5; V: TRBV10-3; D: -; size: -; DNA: TGTGCCATCACCTCGGGACCCCGGGAGACCCAGTACTTC; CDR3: CAITSGPRETQYF
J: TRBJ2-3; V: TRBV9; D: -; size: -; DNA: TGTGCCAGCAGCGTGCAGCCAGCAAGCACAGATACGCAGTATTTT; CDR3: CASSVQPASTDTQYF
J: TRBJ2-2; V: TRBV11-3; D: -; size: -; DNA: TGTGCCAGCAGCCCTGAACCCTCGGGCACCGGGGAGCTGTTTTTT; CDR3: CASSPEPSGTGELFF
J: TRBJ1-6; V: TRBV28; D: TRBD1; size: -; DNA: TGTGCCACCGTCGGGACAGGCTCTTCCGATAATTCACCCCTCCACTTT; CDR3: CATVGTGSSDNSPLHF
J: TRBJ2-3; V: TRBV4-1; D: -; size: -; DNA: TGCGCCAGCAGCCAAGGGGGCGCAGGGCGAATTACAGATACGCAGTATTTT; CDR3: CASSQGGAGRITDTQYF
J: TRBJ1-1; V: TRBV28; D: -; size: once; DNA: TGTGCCAGCAGTTGGGCCGCCCCGAACACTGAAGCTTTCTTT; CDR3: CASSWAAPNTEAFF
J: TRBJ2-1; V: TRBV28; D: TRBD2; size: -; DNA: TGTGCCAGCAGTCGCTTAGCGGGAGTAATTTCGTACAATGAGCAGTTCTTC; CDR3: CASSRLAGVISYNEQFF
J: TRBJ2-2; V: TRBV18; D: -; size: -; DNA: TGTGCCAGCTCACCACGGGACCCGAACACCGGGGAGCTGTTTTTT; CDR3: CASSPRDPNTGELFF
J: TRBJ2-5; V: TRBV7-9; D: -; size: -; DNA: TGTGCCAGCAGCTTAGGTCTCGGGCGTCCTTCTGAGGAGACCCAGTACTTC; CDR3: CASSLGLGRPSEETQYF
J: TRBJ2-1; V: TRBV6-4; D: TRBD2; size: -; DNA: TGTGCCAGCAGTGTGAGTAGCGGGGGCTCCTACAATGAGCAGTTCTTC; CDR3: CASSVSSGGSYNEQFF
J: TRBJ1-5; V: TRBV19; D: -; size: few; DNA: TGTGCCAGTAGTATGACACAAAGTAGCAATCAGCCCCAGCATTTT; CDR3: CASSMTQSSNQPQHF
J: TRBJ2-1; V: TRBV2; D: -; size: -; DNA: TGTGCCAGCAGTGACGGCTATGAGCAGTTCTTC; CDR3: CASSDGYEQFF
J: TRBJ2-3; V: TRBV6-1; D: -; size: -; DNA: TGTGCCAGCAGGGAGGACACGAGCACAGATACGCAGTATTTT; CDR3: CASREDTSTDTQYF
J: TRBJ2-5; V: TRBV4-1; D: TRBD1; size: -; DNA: TGCGCCAGCAGCCAGACAGGGTTCCAAGAGACCCAGTACTTC; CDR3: CASSQTGFQETQYF
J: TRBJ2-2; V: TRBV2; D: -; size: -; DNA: TGTGCCAGCGGGGGCGCAGGGAGGGACACCGGGGAGCTGTTTTTT; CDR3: CASGGAGRDTGELFF
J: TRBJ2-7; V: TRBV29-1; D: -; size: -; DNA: TGCAGCGTTGTGTCGGGGGGCGGCAACGAGCAGTACTTC; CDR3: CSVVSGGGNEQYF
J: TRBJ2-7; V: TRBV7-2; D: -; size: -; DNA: TGTGCCAGCAGCTCGGCTCTTATTAGCGAGCAGTACTTC; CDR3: CASSSALISEQYF
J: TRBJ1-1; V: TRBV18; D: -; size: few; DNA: TGTGCCAGCTCACCGGAGGGGGAAGCTTTCTTT; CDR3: CASSPEGEAFF
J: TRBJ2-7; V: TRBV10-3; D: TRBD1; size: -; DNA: TGTGCCATCAATACCGGGACAGGGGGTTCCTACGAGCAGTACTTC; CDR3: CAINTGTGGSYEQYF
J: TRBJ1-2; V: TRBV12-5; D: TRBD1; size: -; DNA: TGTGCTGGGGACAGGGGTGGCGGCTATGGCTACACCTTC; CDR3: CAGDRGGGYGYTF
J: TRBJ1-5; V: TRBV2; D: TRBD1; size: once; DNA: TGTGCCAGCAGTATTTCGCGCGGACAGGGACATCAGCCCCAGCATTTT; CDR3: CASSISRGQGHQPQHF
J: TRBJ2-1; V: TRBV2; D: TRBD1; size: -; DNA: TGTGCCAGCAGGGCCGGGACAGGAGTCTACAATGAGCAGTTCTTC; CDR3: CASRAGTGVYNEQFF
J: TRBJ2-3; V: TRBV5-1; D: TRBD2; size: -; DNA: TGCGCCAGCAGCCCCGGAGGTGCGGGAGGGCCAGATACGCAGTATTTT; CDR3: CASSPGGAGGPDTQYF
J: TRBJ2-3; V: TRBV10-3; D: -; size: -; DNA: TGTGCCATCAGTTCTAAAACAGATACGCAGTATTTT; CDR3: CAISSKTDTQYF
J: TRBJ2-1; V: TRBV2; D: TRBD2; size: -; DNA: TGTGCCAGCAGCGGCTACGGGACGGGGGGATTCTTC; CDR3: CASSGYGTGGFF
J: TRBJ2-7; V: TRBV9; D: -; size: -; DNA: TGTGCCAGCAGCGTTTCGGGGGAAGTTGGCGAGCAGTACTTC; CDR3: CASSVSGEVGEQYF
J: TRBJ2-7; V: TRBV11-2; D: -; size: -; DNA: TGTGCCAGCAGCTTGGGCGCACGGGACTACGAGCAGTACTTC; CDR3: CASSLGARDYEQYF
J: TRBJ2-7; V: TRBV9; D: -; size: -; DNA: TGTGCCAGCAGCCTCACAGAGTTTTCGCGGGAGCAGTACTTC; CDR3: CASSLTEFSREQYF
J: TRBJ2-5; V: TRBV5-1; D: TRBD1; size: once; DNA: TGCGCCAGCAGCTGGCGGACAGGGGGAGAGACCCAGTACTTC; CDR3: CASSWRTGGETQYF
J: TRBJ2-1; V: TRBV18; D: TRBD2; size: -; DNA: TGTGCCAGCTCAGGACTAGCGGACTCCTACAATGAGCAGTTCTTC; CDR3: CASSGLADSYNEQFF
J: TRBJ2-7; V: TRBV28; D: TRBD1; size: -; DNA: TGTGCCAGCAGTCCCAGAGCCGGGACAGGGGTCTACGAGCAGTACTTC; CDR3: CASSPRAGTGVYEQYF
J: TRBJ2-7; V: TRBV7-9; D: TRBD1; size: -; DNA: TGTGCCAGCAGCTCGACAGGGGGGGTTTCCTACGAGCAGTACTTC; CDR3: CASSSTGGVSYEQYF
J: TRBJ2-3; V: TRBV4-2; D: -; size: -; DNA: TGTGCCAGCAGCCAAGAAGGTGTCCGCGGCACAGATACGCAGTATTTT; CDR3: CASSQEGVRGTDTQYF
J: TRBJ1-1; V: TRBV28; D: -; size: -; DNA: TGTGCCAGCAGTTTATACGGGCGCAGCCTGTGGGGAAATAGGGACACTGAAGCTTTCTTT; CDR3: CASSLYGRSLWGNRDTEAFF
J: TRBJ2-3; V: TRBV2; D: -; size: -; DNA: TGTGCCAGCAGTGAGGGAACAGATACGCAGTATTTT; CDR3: CASSEGTDTQYF
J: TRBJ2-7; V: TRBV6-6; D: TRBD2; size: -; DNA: TGTGCCAGCAGTTACAAGGCTAGCGGGACAAAATACGAGCAGTACTTC; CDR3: CASSYKASGTKYEQYF
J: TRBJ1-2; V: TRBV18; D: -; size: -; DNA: TGTGCCAGCTCACCACCGTCTTCCAGAAACTATGGCTACACCTTC; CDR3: CASSPPSSRNYGYTF
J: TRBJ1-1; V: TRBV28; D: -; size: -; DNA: TGTGCCAGCACCCCCAGGCCTACGAACACTGAAGCTTTCTTT; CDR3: CASTPRPTNTEAFF
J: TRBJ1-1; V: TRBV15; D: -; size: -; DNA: TGTGCCACCAGCAGATGGATAGGGTATCGGGGATCGGACACTGAAGCTTTCTTT; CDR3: CATSRWIGYRGSDTEAFF
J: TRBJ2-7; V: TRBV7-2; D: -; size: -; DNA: TGTGCCAGCAGCTTGCCCCCGCGCTCTTCCCGATACGAGCAGTACTTC; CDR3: CASSLPPRSSRYEQYF
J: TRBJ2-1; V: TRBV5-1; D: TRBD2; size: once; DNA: TGCGCCAGCAGCTTAGTCCTAGCGGGAGGCTACAATGAGCAGTTCTTC; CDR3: CASSLVLAGGYNEQFF
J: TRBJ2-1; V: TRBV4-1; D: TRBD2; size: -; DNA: TGCGCCAGCAGCCTCGGGACTAGCGGGAGCTATGAGCAGTTCTTC; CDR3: CASSLGTSGSYEQFF
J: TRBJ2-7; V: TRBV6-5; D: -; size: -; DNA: TGTGCCAGCAGTTACCCGACCTACGAGCAGTACTTC; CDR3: CASSYPTYEQYF
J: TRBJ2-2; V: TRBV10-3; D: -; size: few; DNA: TGTGCCATTGGCAGGGTGAACACCGGGGAGCTGTTTTTT; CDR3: CAIGRVNTGELFF
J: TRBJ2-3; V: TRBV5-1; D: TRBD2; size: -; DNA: TGCGCCAGCAGCTTGCAGGGACTAGCGGGAGGCACAGATACGCAGTATTTT; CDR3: CASSLQGLAGGTDTQYF
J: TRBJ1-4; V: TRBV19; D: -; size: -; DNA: TGTGCCAGTAGTATGGGAGCAAGGCGGATATTCTCAACTAATGAAAAACTGTTTTTT; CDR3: CASSMGARRIFSTNEKLFF